This TCR beta chain was identified in a study of T cells in Graves' hyperthyroidism and ophthalmopathy. TCR beta CDR3 region amplification was performed from RNA transcripts. First-round RT-PCR with HTBI primers amplified the TCR CDR3 region. One entry per CDR3 protein results from TCRdb running MiXCR on the multiplex PCR reads. The data hold more than 150,000 distinct CDR3 sequences, with over 15% observed a single time. Germline values: CDR1 SGHVS, CDR2 FQNEAQ. Germline trimming cut 5 bases from V and 2 bases from J; bases unmatched to any gene: 6. The CDR3 is 14 residues long. Stable hyperthyroidism: no ophthalmopathy progression over 18 months of follow-up. Each patient was aged 18 to 65 and had newly diagnosed hyperthyroidism of under 2 months' duration. Exclusions: uncontrolled infection, other autoimmune disease, pregnancy, lactation.

The sequenced material came from blood. The V call is TRBV7-8, the J call TRBJ2-7, with TRBD1 matching over 7 bases. The clonotype originates from a woman between 50 and 59 years old with Graves' hyperthyroidism. As DNA, the CDR3 is TGTGCCAGCAGCGGGCCGGGACAGACCTACGAGCAGTACTTC. Protein: CASSGPGQTYEQYF.